The source of this TCR beta chain is a study of blood T cell repertoires in COVID-19. Study background: Whether acute or convalescent, the COVID-19 samples came from the United States, Italy and Spain. PBMCs, B-cell-depleted T cells, or T cells provided the cDNA or gDNA that made up the material.

The CDR3 runs 17 residues. With V trimmed by 0 bases and J by 6 bases, 9 bases remained unmatched. Germline CDR1 is SGHRS and CDR2 is YFSETQ. As handled by the study authors: The authors estimated nucleated cell counts from reference gene primer amplification. Assay used: immunoSEQ multiplex PCR; TCRdb lists only in-frame clones, some missing. Clone size and the V and J calls come from that table; the DNA yielded D and trimming. The sample lists about 260,000 clones; around 86% were seen once. The TCR comes from a woman between 40 and 50 years old who had recovered from COVID-19. The specimen was peripheral blood. The rearrangement uses TRBV5-1 and TRBJ1-6, with TRBD1 matching 7 bases. The CDR3 reads CASSLEVRGQFNSPLHF. The CDR3 DNA is TGCGCCAGCAGCTTGGAGGTACGGGGACAGTTTAATTCACCCCTCCACTTT. Supplemented by reference TRBV5-1 and TRBJ1-6, the full variable domain reads KAGVTQTPRYLIKTRGQQVTLSCSPISGHRSVSWYQQTPGQGLQFLFEYFSETQRNKGNFPGRFSGRQFSNSRSEMNVSTLELGDSALYLCASSLEVRGQFNSPLHFGNGTRLTVT.